What follows are 12 T cell receptor beta chains derived from one specimen sequenced in a study of CD8 T cells in Susac syndrome. Random hexamers were used to reverse transcribe an amount of about 0.45 to 1 ug RNA. TCRdb passed the immunoSEQ multiplex PCR reads through MiXCR, listing each CDR3 protein once. Among about 300,000 distinct CDR3 sequences listed, 89% were seen once. The sample consisted of CD8+ T cells from PBMCs. The receptors were gathered from a human donor with multiple sclerosis.

This chain links TRBV4-3 with TRBJ2-3; 7 nucleotides agree with TRBD2. The germline V gene has CDR1 LGHNA and CDR2 YSLEER. The CDR3 runs 18 residues. With V trimmed by 0 bases and J by 2 bases, 11 bases remained unmatched. CDR3 nucleotide sequence: TGCGCCAGCAGCCAAGAGGGTTGGGAGGGAGCGATCACAGATACGCAGTATTTT. Residues: CASSQEGWEGAITDTQYF.

The chain has TRBV29-1 and TRBJ2-5; a weak D match, TRBD1 (6 bases). Germline V gives CDR1 SQVTM, CDR2 ANQGSEA. Trimming removed 4 bases from V and 4 bases from J, with 25 bases in between. The CDR3 is 17 amino acids. The CDR3 nucleotides read TGCAGCGTTGGGGGGACGGACAGTGGGGCTATATTAGAGACCCAGTACTTC. Protein: CSVGGTDSGAILETQYF. The full variable domain, with the rest looked up from reference TRBV29-1 and TRBJ2-5, is SAVISQKPSRDICQRGTSLTIQCQVDSQVTMMFWYRQQPGQSLTLIATANQGSEATYESGFVIDKFPISRPNLTFSTLTVSNMSPEDSSIYLCSVGGTDSGAILETQYFGPGTRLLVL.

This chain joins TRBV28 and TRBJ2-3; 13 positions agree with TRBD2. V shed 8 bases, J shed 6 bases, and the junction held 8 bases outside the gene matches. CDR3 length equals 15 residues. Germline CDR1 MDHEN, CDR2 SYDVKM. The CDR3 reads CASAGLAGEGDTQYF. The CDR3 nucleotides are TGTGCCAGCGCCGGACTAGCGGGAGAGGGGGATACGCAGTATTTT.

The V gene is TRBV7-9, the J gene TRBJ2-7; 12 bases align to TRBD2. The germline CDR1 and CDR2 sequences are SEHNR and FQNEAQ (reference sequence). The junction had 3 bases not matched to a gene; V was cut back by 2 bases and J by 4 bases. This CDR3 comprises 15 residues. The CDR3 DNA sequence: TGTGCCAGCAGCTTACCGGGACTAGCGGGTTACGAGCAGTACTTC. Its translation is CASSLPGLAGYEQYF.

This chain links TRBV10-3 with TRBJ2-1; possibly TRBD2 for D (5 bases). Trimming shortened V by 6 bases and J by 5 bases, and 5 bases separated the two germline ends. The CDR3 totals 11 residues. CDR1 and CDR2 (germline): ENHRY, SYGVKD. Here the CDR3 reads CAIRGDNEQFF. CDR3 nucleotides: TGTGCCATCAGGGGAGACAATGAGCAGTTCTTC.

The chain combines TRBV29-1 with TRBJ2-1; 10 positions match TRBD2. CDR1 is SQVTM, CDR2 ANQGSEA, per germline. This CDR3 comprises 15 residues. The J segment lost 6 bases and the V segment lost 3 bases, leaving 8 bases of the junction unmatched. The DNA for the CDR3 is TGCAGCGTTGAGTCGCTAGCGGGGGCACGCAATGAGCAGTTCTTC. Amino acids: CSVESLAGARNEQFF.

The chain uses TRBV29-1 and TRBJ2-7; a possible D gene is TRBD2 (6 bases). The V gene lost 6 bases and the J gene lost 4 bases, with 16 bases spanning the gap. The length of the CDR3 is 13 residues. Germline lookup yields CDR1 SQVTM and CDR2 ANQGSEA. The chain's CDR3 is CSVRDSDIYEQYF. The CDR3 DNA follows: TGCAGCGTAAGGGACTCAGATATTTACGAGCAGTACTTC.

The rearrangement uses TRBV30 and TRBJ1-2; a possible D gene is TRBD1 (5 bases). Germline V gene data show CDR1 as GTSNPN and CDR2 as SVGIG (reference sequence). The V end lost 2 bases, the J end lost 1 base, and 11 bases lay between the germline ends. CDR3 length equals 14 residues. In DNA form, the CDR3 reads TGTGCCTGGAGTTATTCGACAGTTAACTATGGCTACACCTTC. As protein: CAWSYSTVNYGYTF.

The chain uses TRBV20-1 and TRBJ1-5, with D possibly TRBD1 on 6 matching bases. The germline gives CDR1 DFQATT, CDR2 SNEGSKA (reference sequence). Trimming shortened V by 1 base and J by 5 bases, and 12 bases separated the two germline ends. The CDR3 runs to 14 residues. The CDR3 DNA is TGCAGTGCTAGAGTTTACAGGGCGGATCAGCCCCAGCATTTT. Protein product: CSARVYRADQPQHF.

This rearrangement joins TRBV20-1 to TRBJ2-7; tentative D call: TRBD2 (5 bases). The CDR3 spans 14 residues. In germline, CDR1 is DFQATT, CDR2 SNEGSKA (reference sequence). V lost 4 bases and J 4 bases, leaving 17 bases between the germline ends. CDR3 in DNA: TGCAGTGCTATTGGACTTAGCTTCGAGTACGAGCAGTACTTC. Protein sequence: CSAIGLSFEYEQYF.

The rearrangement links TRBV27 to TRBJ2-3, with D perhaps matching TRBD1 (5 bases). Trimming shortened V by 5 bases and J by 1 base, and 13 bases separated the two germline ends. Germline V gene lookup returns CDR1 MNHEY and CDR2 SMNVEV (reference sequence). The CDR3 has 15 amino acids. In DNA, the CDR3 is TGTGCCAGCAGTAGCACGACAGTTGGCACAGATACGCAGTATTTT. This gives the protein CASSSTTVGTDTQYF.

The V and J genes are TRBV20-1 and TRBJ2-5; D ambiguous. The germline V and J ends were trimmed by 1 base and 1 base, with 4 bases remaining between them. Germline CDR1 is DFQATT and CDR2 is SNEGSKA (reference sequence). The CDR3 is 12 residues long. CDR3 nucleotides: TGCAGTGCTAGAGGGTTCCAAGAGACCCAGTACTTC. As protein: CSARGFQETQYF.